This TCR beta chain was documented in a study of blood T cell repertoires in COVID-19. As for the study in general: Acute and convalescent COVID-19 samples came from the United States, Italy and Spain.

In the original analysis: Counts of nucleated cells, estimated from reference gene primer amplification, were obtained. Produced via immunoSEQ multiplex PCR; TCRdb's table is partial and in-frame only. The V and J calls and clone size were taken over from that table, and D and trimming were inferred from the DNA. The sample records around 170,000 clones, about 81% being singletons. Germline CDR1 LNHDA, CDR2 SQIVND (reference sequence). The germline V and J ends were trimmed by 10 bases and 2 bases, with 13 bases remaining between them. The CDR3 is made up of 13 amino acids. The chain combines TRBV19 with TRBJ2-3; D ambiguous. Specimen: peripheral blood. The TCR comes from a woman aged 80 or over with COVID-19, enrolled during active disease. The DNA of the CDR3 is TGTGCCACCTACGACACCAACACAGATACGCAGTATTTT. Amino acid sequence: CATYDTNTDTQYF.